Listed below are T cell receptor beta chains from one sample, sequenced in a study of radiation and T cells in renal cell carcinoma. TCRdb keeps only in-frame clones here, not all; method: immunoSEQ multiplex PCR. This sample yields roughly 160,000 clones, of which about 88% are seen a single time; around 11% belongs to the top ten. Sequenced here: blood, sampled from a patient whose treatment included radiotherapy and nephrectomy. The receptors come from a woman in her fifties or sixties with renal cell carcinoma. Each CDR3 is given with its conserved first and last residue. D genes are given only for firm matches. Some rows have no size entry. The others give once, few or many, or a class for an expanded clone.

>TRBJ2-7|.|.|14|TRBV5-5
TGTGCCAGCAGCTCGCGGGGGCAGCCCTACGAGCAGTACTTC
CASSSRGQPYEQYF
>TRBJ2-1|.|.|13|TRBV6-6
TGTGCCAGCAGTTACTCAGAGGCCAATGAGCAGTTCTTC
CASSYSEANEQFF
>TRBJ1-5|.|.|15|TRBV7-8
TGTGCCAGCAGCTTAGACAGGGTAGGAGATCAGCCCCAGCATTTT
CASSLDRVGDQPQHF
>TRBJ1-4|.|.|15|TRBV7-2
TGTGCCAGCAGCTTATTCGGGTCGTGGGAAGAAAAACTGTTTTTT
CASSLFGSWEEKLFF
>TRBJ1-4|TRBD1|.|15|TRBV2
TGTGCCAGCATGCGGGACAGGGCAACTAATGAAAAACTGTTTTTT
CASMRDRATNEKLFF
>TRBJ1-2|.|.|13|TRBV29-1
TGCAGCGTTGAACCTACAGGGTTCGGCGACTACACCTTC
CSVEPTGFGDYTF
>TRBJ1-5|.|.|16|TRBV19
TGTGCCAGTAGTATCCAAGGTGGCGGCGGCAATCAGCCCCAGCATTTT
CASSIQGGGGNQPQHF
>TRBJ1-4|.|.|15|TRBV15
TGTGCCACCAGCAGAGCCCGGGAGGGTCGTGAAAAACTGTTTTTT
CATSRAREGREKLFF
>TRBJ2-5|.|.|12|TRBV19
TGTGCCAGTAGTATCTCGGGAGAGACCCAGTACTTC
CASSISGETQYF
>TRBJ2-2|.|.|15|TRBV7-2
TGTGCCAGCAGCTTTTCTACGGATGAGGCCGGGGAGCTGTTTTTT
CASSFSTDEAGELFF
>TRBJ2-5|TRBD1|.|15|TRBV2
TGTGCCAGCAGAGCCGGGACAGGGGGCCAAGAGACCCAGTACTTC
CASRAGTGGQETQYF
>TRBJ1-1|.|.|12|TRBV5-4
TGTGCCAGCAGCCTTGCTAACACTGAAGCTTTCTTT
CASSLANTEAFF
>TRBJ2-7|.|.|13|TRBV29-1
TGCAGCGTCCGGGACACTGGGACCTACGAGCAGTACTTC
CSVRDTGTYEQYF
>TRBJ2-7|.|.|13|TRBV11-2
TGTGCCAGCAGCTTCCGGGACAACTACGAGCAGTACTTC
CASSFRDNYEQYF
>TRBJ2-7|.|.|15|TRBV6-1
TGTGCCAGCAGCTATGAACCGGGACTCCTGTACGAGCAGTACTTC
CASSYEPGLLYEQYF
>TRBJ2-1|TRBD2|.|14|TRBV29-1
TGCAGCGTTTCCCCGGGACTAGATTACAATGAGCAGTTCTTC
CSVSPGLDYNEQFF
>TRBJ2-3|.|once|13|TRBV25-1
TGTGCCAGCAGTGAATCATGGTCGGATACGCAGTATTTT
CASSESWSDTQYF
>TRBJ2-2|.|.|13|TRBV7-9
TGTGCCAGCAGCACCAGGTCCACCGGGGAGCTGTTTTTT
CASSTRSTGELFF
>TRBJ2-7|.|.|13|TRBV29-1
TGCAGCGTTGAAGGGACCCCCGAGGGCGAGCAGTACTTC
CSVEGTPEGEQYF
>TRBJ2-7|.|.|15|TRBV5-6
TGTGCCAGCACCATCATTTGGGGGGGGCGGTACGAGCAGTACTTC
CASTIIWGGRYEQYF
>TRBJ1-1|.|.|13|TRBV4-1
TGCGCCAGCAGCCTAAGTCGGGTGGCAGAAGCTTTCTTT
CASSLSRVAEAFF
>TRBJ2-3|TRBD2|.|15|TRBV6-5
TGTGCCAGCAGCCTGACTAGCGGGGCCTCCGATACGCAGTATTTT
CASSLTSGASDTQYF
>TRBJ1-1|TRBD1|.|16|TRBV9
TGTGCCAGCAGCGTAGGGGACAGGACCATGAACACTGAAGCTTTCTTT
CASSVGDRTMNTEAFF
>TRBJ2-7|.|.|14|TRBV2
TGTGCCAGCAGTGAAGCCAGGGACTCCTACGAGCAGTACTTC
CASSEARDSYEQYF
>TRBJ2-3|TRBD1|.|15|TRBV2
TGTGCCAGCAGCCCCGACAGGGCGCGGGCAGATACGCAGTATTTT
CASSPDRARADTQYF
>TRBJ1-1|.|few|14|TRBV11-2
TGTGCCAGCAGCCCGACAGGCTTGAACACTGAAGCTTTCTTT
CASSPTGLNTEAFF
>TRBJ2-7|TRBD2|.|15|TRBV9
TGTGCCAGCAGCTCCAGCGGGGGGCCCTCCTACGAGCAGTACTTC
CASSSSGGPSYEQYF
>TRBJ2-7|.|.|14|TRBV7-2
TGTGCCAGCAGCTCGCAGACGAAATCCTACGAGCAGTACTTC
CASSSQTKSYEQYF
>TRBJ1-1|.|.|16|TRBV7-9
TGTGCCAGCAGCTTAGCGATGGGAAAACCTAACACTGAAGCTTTCTTT
CASSLAMGKPNTEAFF
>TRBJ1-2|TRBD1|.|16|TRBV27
TGTGCCAGCAGTTTCTTAGGGACAGATCCTACCTATGGCTACACCTTC
CASSFLGTDPTYGYTF
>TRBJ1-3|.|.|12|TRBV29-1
TGCAGCGTTCTACTGGCGGGAAACACCATATATTTT
CSVLLAGNTIYF
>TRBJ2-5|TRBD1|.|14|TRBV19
TGTGCCAGTAGGGACAGGGGGCCTCAAGAGACCCAGTACTTC
CASRDRGPQETQYF
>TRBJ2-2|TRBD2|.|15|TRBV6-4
TGTGCCAGCAGTTTGGGACTAGCGGGAACCGGGGAGCTGTTTTTT
CASSLGLAGTGELFF
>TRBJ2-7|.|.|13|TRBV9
TGTGCCAGCAGCGCCTTCCAGGGCTACGAGCAGTACTTC
CASSAFQGYEQYF
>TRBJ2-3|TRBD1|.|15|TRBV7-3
TGTGCCAGCAGCCCGTCCGGGACAGGGGGAGATACGCAGTATTTT
CASSPSGTGGDTQYF
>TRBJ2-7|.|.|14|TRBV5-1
TGCGCCAGCAGCTTGGAATTCGGGCAGGCCGAGCAGTACTTC
CASSLEFGQAEQYF
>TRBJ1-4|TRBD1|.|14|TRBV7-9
TGTGCCAGCAGCTTACAGGGGGCGGGTGAAAAACTGTTTTTT
CASSLQGAGEKLFF
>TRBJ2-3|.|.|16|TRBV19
TGTGCCAGTAGTAACCGGGGGTTCACTAGCACAGATACGCAGTATTTT
CASSNRGFTSTDTQYF
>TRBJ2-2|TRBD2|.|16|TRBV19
TGTGCCAGTAGAAGGGGTGGGACTACATCCACCGGGGAGCTGTTTTTT
CASRRGGTTSTGELFF
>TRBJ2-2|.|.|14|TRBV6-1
TGTGCCAGCAGAGCGACAGTGAACACCGGGGAGCTGTTTTTT
CASRATVNTGELFF
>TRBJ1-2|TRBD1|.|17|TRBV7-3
TGTGCCAGCAGCCCCCGGACAGGCCCACGTCTTGACTATGGCTACACCTTC
CASSPRTGPRLDYGYTF
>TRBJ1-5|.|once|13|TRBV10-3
TGTGCCATCAGTGTTAGTGTGGATCAGCCCCAGCATTTT
CAISVSVDQPQHF